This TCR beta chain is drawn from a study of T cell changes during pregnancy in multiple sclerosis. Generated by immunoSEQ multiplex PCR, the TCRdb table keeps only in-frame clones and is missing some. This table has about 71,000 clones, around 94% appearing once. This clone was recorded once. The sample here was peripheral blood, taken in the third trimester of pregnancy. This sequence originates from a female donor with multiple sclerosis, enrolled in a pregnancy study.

Here the CDR3 reads CASSLTGDNTEAFF. CDR3 DNA sequence: TGTGCCAGCAGCCTCACAGGGGATAACACTGAAGCTTTCTTT. The J gene is TRBJ1-1, the V gene TRBV28; 7 bases agree with TRBD1. The CDR3 extends over 14 amino acids. V lost 6 bases and J lost 2; bases outside the gene matches: 6. CDR1 is MDHEN and CDR2 is SYDVKM in the germline V gene.